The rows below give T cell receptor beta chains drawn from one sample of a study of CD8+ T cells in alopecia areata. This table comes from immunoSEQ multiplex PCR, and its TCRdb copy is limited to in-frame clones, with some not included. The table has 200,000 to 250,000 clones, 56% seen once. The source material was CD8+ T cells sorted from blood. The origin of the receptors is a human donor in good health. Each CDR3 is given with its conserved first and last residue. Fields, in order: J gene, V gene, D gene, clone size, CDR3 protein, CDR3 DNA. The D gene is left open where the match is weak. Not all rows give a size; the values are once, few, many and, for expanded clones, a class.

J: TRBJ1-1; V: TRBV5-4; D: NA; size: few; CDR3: CASSLRDTEAFF; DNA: TGTGCCAGCAGCTTGAGAGACACTGAAGCTTTCTTT
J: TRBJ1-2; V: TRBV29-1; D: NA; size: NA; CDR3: CSVEAGFPNYGYTF; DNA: TGCAGCGTTGAAGCCGGTTTCCCCAACTATGGCTACACCTTC
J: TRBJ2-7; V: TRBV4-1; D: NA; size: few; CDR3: CASSQVDVSGTSSYEQYF; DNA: TGCGCCAGCAGCCAAGTCGACGTAAGTGGAACAAGCTCCTACGAGCAGTACTTC
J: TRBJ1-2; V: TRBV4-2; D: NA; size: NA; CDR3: CASSPGGTTYGYTF; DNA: TGTGCCAGCAGCCCCGGGGGGACAACCTATGGCTACACCTTC
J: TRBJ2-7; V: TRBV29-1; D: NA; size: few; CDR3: CSVWTPSYEQYF; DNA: TGCAGCGTTTGGACACCTTCCTACGAGCAGTACTTC
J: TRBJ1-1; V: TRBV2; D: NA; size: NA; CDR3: CASSEALSGGPNTEAFF; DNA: TGTGCCAGCAGTGAAGCACTCTCGGGGGGCCCGAACACTGAAGCTTTCTTT
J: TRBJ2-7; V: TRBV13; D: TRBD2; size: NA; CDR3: CASSGPAGVTYSYEQYF; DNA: TGTGCCAGCAGCGGCCCAGCGGGGGTTACCTACTCCTACGAGCAGTACTTC
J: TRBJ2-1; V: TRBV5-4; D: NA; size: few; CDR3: CASSRRVNDNEQFF; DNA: TGTGCCAGCAGTCGGAGGGTTAACGACAATGAGCAGTTCTTC
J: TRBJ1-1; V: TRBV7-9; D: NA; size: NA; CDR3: CASSFRTDPEAFF; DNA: TGTGCCAGCAGCTTCCGGACGGATCCTGAAGCTTTCTTT
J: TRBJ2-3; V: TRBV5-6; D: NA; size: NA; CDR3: CASSFGSTDTQYF; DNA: TGTGCCAGCAGCTTCGGGTCGACAGATACGCAGTATTTT
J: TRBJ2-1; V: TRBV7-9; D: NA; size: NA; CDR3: CASSLGTEGDNEQFF; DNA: TGTGCCAGCAGCTTAGGGACGGAGGGGGATAATGAGCAGTTCTTC
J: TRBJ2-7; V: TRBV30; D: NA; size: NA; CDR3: CAWSALGYEQYF; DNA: TGTGCCTGGAGTGCGTTAGGGTACGAGCAGTACTTC
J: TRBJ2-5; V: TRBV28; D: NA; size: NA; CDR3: CASSPLWGHQETQYF; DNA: TGTGCCAGCAGTCCACTTTGGGGCCACCAAGAGACCCAGTACTTC
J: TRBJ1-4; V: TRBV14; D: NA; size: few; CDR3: CASSQDYEGIHEKLFF; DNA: TGTGCCAGCAGCCAAGATTACGAGGGAATTCACGAAAAACTGTTTTTT
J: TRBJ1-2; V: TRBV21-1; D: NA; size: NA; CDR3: CASSKNCEGPRGYTF; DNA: TGTGCCAGCAGCAAAAATTGCGAGGGCCCTCGGGGCTACACCTTC
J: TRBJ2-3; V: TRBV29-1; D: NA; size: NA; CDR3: CSVELPPSTDTQYF; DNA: TGCAGCGTTGAGTTACCCCCGAGCACAGATACGCAGTATTTT
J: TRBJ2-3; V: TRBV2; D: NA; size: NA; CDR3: CASSPPQTGTDTQYF; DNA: TGTGCCAGCAGCCCGCCCCAGACAGGCACAGATACGCAGTATTTT
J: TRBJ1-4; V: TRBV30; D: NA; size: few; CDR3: CAWSVANEKLFF; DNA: TGTGCCTGGAGTGTAGCTAATGAAAAACTGTTTTTT
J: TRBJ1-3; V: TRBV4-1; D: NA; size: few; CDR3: CASSQVAGKSGNTIYF; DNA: TGCGCCAGCAGCCAAGTAGCAGGGAAAAGTGGAAACACCATATATTTT
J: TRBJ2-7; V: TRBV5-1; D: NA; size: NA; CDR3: CASSLALGQSYEQYF; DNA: TGCGCCAGCAGCTTGGCCTTGGGACAATCTTACGAGCAGTACTTC
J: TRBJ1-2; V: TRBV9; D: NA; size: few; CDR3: CASSATNYGYTF; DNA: TGTGCCAGCAGCGCCACTAACTATGGCTACACCTTC
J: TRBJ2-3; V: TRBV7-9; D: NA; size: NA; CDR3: CASSSSGLTDTQYF; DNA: TGTGCCAGCAGCTCAAGCGGCCTCACAGATACGCAGTATTTT
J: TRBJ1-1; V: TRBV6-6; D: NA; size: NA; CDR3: CATTSSLSTEAFF; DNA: TGTGCCACCACTTCATCCCTGAGCACTGAAGCTTTCTTT
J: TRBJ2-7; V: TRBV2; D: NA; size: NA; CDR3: CASSGVTSGEQYF; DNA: TGTGCCAGCAGTGGGGTCACTTCGGGCGAGCAGTACTTC
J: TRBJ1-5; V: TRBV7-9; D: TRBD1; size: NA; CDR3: CASSPGTGDNQPQHF; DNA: TGTGCCAGCAGCCCTGGGACAGGGGACAATCAGCCCCAGCATTTT
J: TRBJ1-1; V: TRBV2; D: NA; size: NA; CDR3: CASSDPGTTNTEAFF; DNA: TGTGCCAGCAGCGACCCCGGGACAACGAACACTGAAGCTTTCTTT
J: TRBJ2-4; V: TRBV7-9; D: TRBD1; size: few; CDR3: CASSQETGFAKNIQYF; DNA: TGTGCCAGCAGCCAAGAGACAGGGTTCGCCAAAAACATTCAGTACTTC
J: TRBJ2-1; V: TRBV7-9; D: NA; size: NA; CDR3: CASSLALRVQEIEQFF; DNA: TGTGCCAGCAGCTTAGCGCTCAGGGTTCAGGAAATTGAGCAGTTCTTC
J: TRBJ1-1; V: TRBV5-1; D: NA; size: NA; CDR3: CASSLVEYMNTEAFF; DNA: TGCGCCAGCAGCTTGGTAGAGTACATGAACACTGAAGCTTTCTTT
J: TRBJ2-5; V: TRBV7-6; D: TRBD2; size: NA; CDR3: CASSPSTGGETQYF; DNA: TGTGCCAGCAGCCCCTCAACGGGGGGAGAGACCCAGTACTTC